Sequencing of this T cell receptor beta chain was carried out in a study of CD8 T cells in Susac syndrome. With random hexamers, 0.5 to 1 ug RNA was reverse transcribed. Each CDR3 protein gets one entry after TCRdb re-called the immunoSEQ multiplex PCR reads with MiXCR. Of around 180,000 distinct CDR3 sequences listed, approximately 96% are singletons. In regard to this clonotype: Its target is not known.

CD8+ and CD4+ T cells were negatively isolated; TEMRA cells were FACS-enriched. The CDR3 loop spans 12 amino acids. Germline CDR1 is DFQATT and CDR2 is SNEGSKA (reference sequence). V was trimmed by 5 bases and J by 2 bases, leaving 10 bases between them. Study-level results: That the number of individuals in its TCR sequencing and HLA analysis was relatively small was acknowledged by the study.

The sample consisted of CD4+ T cells from PBMCs. This receptor was identified in a human donor with multiple sclerosis. The chain uses TRBV20-1 and TRBJ2-7; TRBD1 might be the D (6 bases). The CDR3 DNA reads TGCAGTGCTGCAGGGGCCACCTACGAGCAGTACTTC. This sequence encodes CSAAGATYEQYF.